The present TCR beta chain was sequenced within a study of blood T cells in healthy people across ages (dated by TCRdb to between 2014 and 2017). Regarding the research as a whole: Template switching captured roughly one uniquely barcoded TCR beta cDNA molecule per two T cells in model experiments. The donors were split into four age groups: young (average roughly 15 years), middle-aged (about 40), aged (62) and long-lived (roughly 80). Two additional independent replicas of 1 million unique cDNA reads from the same blood draw were analyzed for two donors (one aged 18 to 30 and one aged 80 or older). To track age-related changes in TCR beta repertoire diversity, the study relied on deep sequencing normalized with unique cDNA molecular identifiers. Broad study findings and their caveats: Total diversity estimates from one million sequenced T cells were considered lower bounds and underestimates. Observed TCR beta diversity correlated strongly with the percentage of naive T cells measured by flow cytometry. Donor CMV infection status was unknown, potentially confounding age-related changes in expanded clonotypes. Compared with the aged group, the long-lived group had more naive CD4+ T cells, fewer expanded clones and increased TCR diversity, suggesting age selection. As age increased, observed TCR beta diversity per million T cells dropped in a roughly linear way, and a significant reduction was already evident by age around 41. Since profiling was done on bulk unsorted PBMCs, naive and antigen-experienced compartments could not be conclusively compared.

The roughly 42 donors, aged 6 to 90 years, were systemically healthy Caucasian individuals from Russia. Each donor gave ten milliliters of peripheral blood, collected into EDTA-treated Vacutainer tubes. Ficoll-Paque density-gradient centrifugation was used to isolate PBMCs, with at least 7 million per sample. Total RNA, at least 6 micrograms per sample, was extracted from PBMCs with Trizol reagent. For every donor, flow cytometry on a PBMC aliquot measured the percentage of naive CD45RAhigh/CD27high T cells. To note about this clonotype: Its antigen has not been determined. The sample holds no much larger clone one base away, and base qualities are not on file.

The germline V gene sets CDR1 to SGHRS and CDR2 to YFSETQ. At the junction V is shortened by 4 bases and J by 7 bases, with 11 bases in between. From the cysteine through the phenylalanine, the CDR3 covers 13 amino acids. Solely the CDR3 DNA is kept, with 39 bases framed from the first base. Libraries were prepared through 5' RACE. Sequenced on an Illumina HiSeq 2500. The second PCR ran for roughly 7 to 11 cycles and used a J-beta primer mix along with a sample-barcoded 5' primer. A template-switch 5' adaptor carrying 12 random nucleotides introduced a unique molecular identifier onto each TCR beta cDNA molecule. Each sample yielded at least 2.5 million CDR3-containing paired-end reads. The Mint cDNA synthesis kit, primed by a TRBC-specific oligonucleotide, was used to synthesize first-strand cDNA from all RNA. All cDNA was treated with uracil-DNA glycosylase and then went through a first 18-cycle PCR with the universal primers M1SS and BC2_uni_R. The paper's processing steps were these. Normalization of each sample was performed by random selection of 1 million high-quality reads, each carrying a distinct molecular identifier. Instead of being binned into consensus sequences, reads that shared molecular identifiers were thrown out. CDR3 identification, clonotype clustering and error correction used MiTCR with a Q25 quality threshold and the strictest error-elimination algorithm. Lower-bound total TCR beta diversity was estimated with a nonparametric unseen species model using Euler transformation. TCRdb took the public reads, trimmed them with fastp at Q25, ran MiXCR for clone calling and kept in-frame beta chains. Each CDR3 protein gets just one entry, which takes the most common genes and DNA from the rows behind it. TCRdb assigned the V and J calls; the authors' analysis was not used. This sample gives 700,000 to 900,000 distinct CDR3 sequences in total; around 24% of them show up just once. Roughly 3.1% of the sample goes to the ten largest clones.

This sample was shared with a second study, whose subject was T cells of mothers and their children. The second publication reports: Nine systemically healthy Caucasian individuals served as donors, namely three mothers together with their six children. cDNA synthesis consumed the entire amount of extracted RNA, loaded at approximately 1.6 ug RNA in each 15 ul reaction. In the second PCR, the M1S primer introduced both the sample barcodes and 2-4 random nucleotides. Over 9.5 million TCR beta CDR3 reads were obtained for each mother, and some 3 million reads were obtained for each child. Thymic selection similarly shapes TCR recombination output in related and unrelated pairs, with minor effect from inherited differences. Normalized repertoire overlap was always found to be slightly, but never significantly, higher in related mother-child pairs than in unrelated mother-child pairs. Persistent microchimeric T cell clones were not detected, at a sensitivity of 95 to 100 clones per million clonotypes. Deep NGS was used in the study to compare the TCR beta repertoires of mothers and children and to look for features that separate related mother-child pairs from unrelated individuals. The mean age was roughly 36 +/- 4 years for the mothers and around 10 +/- 4 years for the children. After adapter ligation with NEBNext reagents, the libraries were sequenced on Illumina HiSeq 2000 with 100+100 nt paired-end reads. To prevent cross-contamination, the mother and child libraries were prepared a month apart and were sequenced in separate runs. For each donor, somewhere between 500,000 and 2,000,000 distinct TCR beta clonotypes were identified. Naive TCR beta clonotypes were estimated from low-frequency clonotypes matched to each donor's FACS-determined naive share, without sorting.

The sequence is built from TRBV5-1 and TRBJ2-2; the D call is possibly TRBD1 or TRBD2, each sharing 5 bases. This receptor was obtained from a boy between 10 and 17 years old in good health. Sequenced sample: blood. The encoded CDR3 is CASSRGGDGELFF. The DNA reads as follows: TGCGCCAGCAGCCGGGGCGGTGACGGGGAGCTGTTTTTT.